This paragraph reports one T cell receptor beta chain. This sample stems from a study of follicular helper T cells after annual influenza vaccination. The CDR3 contains 15 residues. Unmatched junction bases numbered 10, after V lost 6 bases and J lost 4 bases. CDR1 is MNHEY and CDR2 is SMNVEV in the germline V gene (reference sequence). As for time point: 2013-2014 season, 7 days after vaccination. Data came from immunoSEQ multiplex PCR; TCRdb stores just in-frame clones and leaves some out. The sample yields about 10,000 clones, roughly 80% seen once. V is TRBV27 and J is TRBJ2-5; 8 bases agree with TRBD2. This sample comprised CXCR5- memory CD4+ T cells sorted from blood, obtained 7 days after influenza vaccination. This sequence was found in an adult who received the influenza vaccine. The CDR3 sequence is CASSVKPGGRETQYF. Written as DNA, the CDR3 is TGTGCCAGCAGCGTGAAACCGGGGGGGCGAGAGACCCAGTACTTC.